The entry that follows covers one T cell receptor beta chain sequence. Antigen: not known. Germline V CDR1 and CDR2: SGHRS, YFSETQ. CDR3 length equals 14 residues. After removal of 0 bases from V and 13 bases from J, the junction contained 9 bases not matched to a gene. This entry is derived from a study of T-cell reconstitution after alpha-beta-depleted transplantation in children. Study-wide points: T cells produced anew were the main source of T-cell counts and diversity one year after transplant.

The TCRbeta library was prepared with unique molecular identifiers. TCRdb reanalysed the PCR reads using MiXCR and keeps one entry per CDR3 protein. The sample lists about 540,000 distinct CDR3 sequences; 25% to 30% were seen once. Sequencing was performed on PBMCs, taken before TCRalphabeta/CD19-depleted stem cell transplant. V gene TRBV5-1 combines with J gene TRBJ2-1, with 8 bases fitting TRBD2. This clonotype was sampled from a boy under two years old with Wiskott-Aldrich syndrome, due to receive a stem cell transplant. CDR3 coding DNA: TGCGCCAGCAGCTTGGAGCTAGCGGGTGATCTTCAGTTCTTC. This encodes CASSLELAGDLQFF.